The clone carrying this TCR beta chain has a handful of counts. What it recognizes is unknown. TCRdb re-called the 5' RACE reads through MiXCR, storing one row per CDR3 protein. The profile covers 50,000 to 65,000 distinct CDR3 sequences, with more than 3% appearing a single time and 1.5% to 2% taken by the ten largest. This record comes from a study of neurological immune-mediated disorders. Notes on the study in general: No sharing of CDR3 amino acid sequences was observed among expanded clones across subjects, suggesting private repertoires in all groups.

This CDR3 region has 17 residues. The germline V gene has CDR1 DFQATT and CDR2 SNEGSKA (reference sequence). J lost 0 bases, V lost 5 bases, and 7 bases had no gene match. From 2 million PBMCs stored at -80 C, the unsorted libraries were generated. The sequencing sample was made of PBMCs. This chain joins TRBV20-1 and TRBJ2-3; 14 nucleotides agree with TRBD2. This sequence was found in a man aged 25 to 45 with multiple sclerosis. The CDR3 spells CSAQGLAGGASTDTQYF. In DNA, the CDR3 is TGCAGTGCTCAAGGACTAGCGGGGGGCGCTAGCACAGATACGCAGTATTTT.